This passage covers 28 T cell receptor beta chains from one sample sequenced in a study of shared T cell receptors in the human thymus. Clones were read by immunoSEQ multiplex PCR, and TCRdb kept only the in-frame ones, dropping some. The sample yields 500,000 to 550,000 clones, around 78% seen once. These data also formed part of another study, on human thymus T cells.

The sample was thymocytes. All receptors derive from a boy under two years old with a congenital heart defect.

The rearrangement uses TRBV29-1 and TRBJ2-7; TRBD1 agrees at 8 bases. CDR1 SQVTM and CDR2 ANQGSEA come from the germline V gene. Trimming cost V 0 bases and J 3 bases; bases outside gene matches: 10. The CDR3 has 16 amino acids. The CDR3 spells CSVEDWHGQGHYEQYF. The CDR3 coding sequence is TGCAGCGTTGAAGACTGGCACGGACAGGGACACTACGAGCAGTACTTC.

The chain recombines TRBV5-1 with TRBJ2-1; possible D gene TRBD1, 6 bases. CDR1 is SGHRS, CDR2 YFSETQ, per germline. The V end was cut by 0 bases, the J end by 0 bases, with 19 bases between. This CDR3 is built from 19 residues. This chain's CDR3 is CASSLDSRDKRSSYNEQFF. In nucleotides, the CDR3 is TGCGCCAGCAGCTTGGATTCCCGGGACAAGCGAAGCTCCTACAATGAGCAGTTCTTC. Together with reference TRBV5-1 and TRBJ2-1, the CDR3 gives the full variable domain: KAGVTQTPRYLIKTRGQQVTLSCSPISGHRSVSWYQQTPGQGLQFLFEYFSETQRNKGNFPGRFSGRQFSNSRSEMNVSTLELGDSALYLCASSLDSRDKRSSYNEQFFGPGTRLTVL.

The rearrangement links TRBV5-6 to TRBJ2-1, with 8 bases lining up with TRBD2. The CDR3 runs to 14 residues. The germline CDR1 and CDR2 sequences are SGHDT and YYEEEE. After removal of 1 base from V and 8 bases from J, the junction contained 5 bases not matched to a gene. CDR3 amino acids: CASSLSGGRDEQFF. The CDR3 nucleotides read TGTGCCAGCAGCTTGAGCGGGGGACGTGATGAGCAGTTCTTC. Complete variable domain (other parts from reference TRBV5-6 and TRBJ2-1): DAGVTQSPTHLIKTRGQQVTLRCSPKSGHDTVSWYQQALGQGPQFIFQYYEEEERQRGNFPDRFSGHQFPNYSSELNVNALLLGDSALYLCASSLSGGRDEQFFGPGTRLTVL.

This sequence joins TRBV5-4 and TRBJ1-1; D is unclear. Trimming took 0 bases from V and 0 from J, leaving 6 bases between them. Germline V gene lookup returns CDR1 SGHNT and CDR2 YYREEE (reference sequence). This CDR3 spans 14 amino acids. CDR3 DNA sequence: TGTGCCAGCAGCTTGGAACATATGAACACTGAAGCTTTCTTT. The encoded protein is CASSLEHMNTEAFF.

The chain is built from TRBV23-1 and TRBJ1-2; a possible D gene is TRBD1 (6 bases). TRBV23-1 counts as an open reading frame of uncertain function. This CDR3 contains 13 residues. Trimming took 2 bases from V and 8 from J, leaving 12 bases between them. CDR3 in amino acids: CASSQSTGKGYTF. The CDR3 nucleotides read TGCGCCAGCAGTCAAAGTACAGGGAAAGGCTACACCTTC.

A note on this clone: Other DNA variants within this sample encode the same CDR3. This rearrangement joins TRBV27 to TRBJ2-3, with unresolved D. Trimming cost V 5 bases and J 0 bases, with 6 bases left between them. The germline V gene has CDR1 MNHEY and CDR2 SMNVEV (reference sequence). This CDR3 is 13 amino acids long. The CDR3 protein is CASSPPSTDTQYF. The CDR3 bases are TGTGCCAGCAGTCCCCCGAGCACAGATACGCAGTATTTT.

The V gene is TRBV15, the J gene TRBJ2-1; 14 bases map to TRBD2. Losses at the gene ends were 3 bases for V and 8 bases for J; bases not matched to a gene: 6. Per germline, CDR1 LNHNV and CDR2 YYDKDF (reference sequence). This CDR3 comprises 16 residues. The CDR3 is CATSSPGTSGSYEQFF. The CDR3 DNA reads as TGTGCCACCAGCAGCCCCGGGACTAGCGGGAGCTATGAGCAGTTCTTC.

The sample holds one count of this clone. The chain recombines TRBV6-5 with TRBJ1-1, with TRBD1 as a possible D gene (5 bases). The CDR3 length is 14 residues. Germline CDR1 MNHEY, CDR2 SVGAGI. Trimming removed 10 bases from V and 0 bases from J, with 15 bases in between. CDR3 amino acids: CATRGGAVNTEAFF. The DNA for the CDR3 is TGTGCCACCCGGGGAGGGGCGGTGAACACTGAAGCTTTCTTT.

A note on this clone: Other DNA sequences in the sample encode the same CDR3. The CDR3, as DNA: TGTGCCAGCAGCTTGGGCCAGGGCTACACCTTC. Its protein product is CASSLGQGYTF. The gene calls are TRBV5-6 and TRBJ1-2; D is unresolved. Germline loops: CDR1 SGHDT, CDR2 YYEEEE. This CDR3 comprises 11 residues. Trimming stripped 0 bases from V and 8 bases from J, with 5 bases between.

The J gene is TRBJ2-3, the V gene TRBV27; 7 bases align to TRBD2. V lost 2 bases, J lost 0 bases, and 8 bases stayed unmatched. Germline V gene lookup returns CDR1 MNHEY and CDR2 SMNVEV (reference sequence). This CDR3 has 17 residues. The CDR3 DNA follows: TGTGCCAGCAGTTTAGATAGGAGGGAGGGCAGCACAGATACGCAGTATTTT. Translation gives CASSLDRREGSTDTQYF.

This clone was seen just once. The V call is TRBV14, the J call TRBJ2-5; possibly TRBD2 for D (7 bases). The CDR3 runs to 17 residues. Germline-derived CDR1 and CDR2 are SGHDN and FVKESK. V gave up 2 bases and J gave up 5 bases, with 21 bases separating them. The CDR3 DNA sequence: TGTGCCAGCAGCCAAAGGGAACCCCCACAGGGAGGGGAGACCCAGTACTTC. Translation: CASSQREPPQGGETQYF.

The CDR3 region has the DNA TGTGCCAGCAGCTTAGTGTCAATTAGCGGGCGTGCCTACGAGCAGTACTTC. This codes for CASSLVSISGRAYEQYF. The chain carries TRBV11-1 and TRBJ2-7, with 7 nucleotides matching TRBD2. J gave up 2 bases and V 1 base, and 11 bases lay outside the gene matches. This CDR3 region has 17 residues. Germline-derived CDR1 and CDR2 are SGHAT and FQDESV (reference sequence).

The DNA for the CDR3 is TGTGCCAGCAGCTTAGGTTCTGGCCTAGCGGGAGGGCCTTACGAGCAGTACTTC. Amino acid sequence: CASSLGSGLAGGPYEQYF. This chain uses TRBV7-6 with TRBJ2-7, with TRBD2 identical over 12 bases. J was trimmed by 4 bases and V by 1 base; bases with no gene match: 11. Germline loops: CDR1 SGHVS, CDR2 FNYEAQ. There are 18 residues in the CDR3.

V usage is TRBV28 and J usage is TRBJ2-1; 10 bases agree with TRBD2. The CDR3 length is 15 residues. The germline gives CDR1 MDHEN, CDR2 SYDVKM. V lost 6 bases and J lost 2; bases outside the gene matches: 4. This chain's CDR3 is CASSQGLAPYNEQFF. The CDR3 nucleotides read TGTGCCAGCAGCCAGGGACTAGCGCCCTACAATGAGCAGTTCTTC.

V is TRBV5-1 and J is TRBJ2-3; TRBD2 aligns across 10 bases. The ends lost 7 bases at V and 5 bases at J; junction bases unmatched: 10. The CDR3 consists of 15 residues. Germline values: CDR1 SGHRS, CDR2 YFSETQ. The CDR3 DNA reads as TGCGCCAGCGATGAGGGGCGACTAGCGGGAGATACGCAGTATTTT. Protein: CASDEGRLAGDTQYF.

In nucleotides, the CDR3 is TGTGCCAGCAGCGTAGCCCTTTTACAGACTAGCGGGGTAGATACGCAGTATTTT. Amino acids: CASSVALLQTSGVDTQYF. The chain is built from TRBV9 and TRBJ2-3; 11 nucleotides line up with TRBD2. The ends lost 0 bases at V and 5 bases at J; junction bases unmatched: 11. This CDR3 spans 18 amino acids. Looked up from germline, CDR1 is SGDLS and CDR2 is YYNGEE.

This sequence joins TRBV2 and TRBJ2-1; no firm D call. The germline V gene encodes CDR1 SNHLY and CDR2 FYNNEI. Deletions cut 7 bases from V and 4 bases from J, with 8 bases between. The CDR3 is made up of 12 amino acids. The CDR3 loop reads CASTWAYNEQFF. CDR3 bases: TGTGCCAGCACATGGGCTTACAATGAGCAGTTCTTC.

The chain employs TRBV6-1 and TRBJ1-3, with 7 nucleotides matching TRBD1. Germline V gene data show CDR1 as MNHNS and CDR2 as SASEGT. V lost 5 bases, J lost 2 bases, and 6 bases stayed unmatched. The CDR3 loop spans 15 amino acids. CDR3 bases: TGTGCCAGCAGTACTACAGGGGATCCTGGAAACACCATATATTTT. It yields the protein CASSTTGDPGNTIYF.

V and J are TRBV29-1 and TRBJ2-1; 14 bases line up with TRBD2. The CDR3 length is 16 residues. V dropped 0 bases and J dropped 5; count of bases not matched to a gene: 3. CDR1 is SQVTM, CDR2 ANQGSEA, per germline. As DNA, the CDR3 is TGCAGCGTTGAAGATGGGGGACTAGCGGGAGACAATGAGCAGTTCTTC. Residues: CSVEDGGLAGDNEQFF.

The chain couples TRBV6-4 to TRBJ2-1; D gene ambiguous. Germline V gene data show CDR1 as MRHNA and CDR2 as SNTAGT. The V end was cut by 3 bases, the J end by 5 bases, with 14 bases between. There are 15 residues in the CDR3. The CDR3, as DNA: TGTGCCAGCAGTGATCGGTACAGTCCCCACAATGAGCAGTTCTTC. This gives the protein CASSDRYSPHNEQFF.

The chain recombines TRBV4-2 with TRBJ2-3, with TRBD2 identical over 13 bases. The CDR3 has 17 residues. J gave up 4 bases and V 4 bases, and 8 bases lay outside the gene matches. Germline loops: CDR1 LGHNA, CDR2 YNFKEQ. CDR3 sequence: CASSLSGTSGTSDTQYF. The CDR3, as DNA: TGTGCCAGCAGCCTCTCCGGGACTAGCGGGACGTCAGATACGCAGTATTTT.

The chain recombines TRBV4-3 with TRBJ2-1; D possibly corresponds to TRBD1 (6 bases). From germline, CDR1 is LGHNA and CDR2 YSLEER. The CDR3 extends over 16 amino acids. Trimming removed 0 bases at V and 1 base at J, with 10 bases between. The CDR3 DNA sequence: TGCGCCAGCAGCCAAGACCCGCAGGGGTCCTACAATGAGCAGTTCTTC. Protein product: CASSQDPQGSYNEQFF.

DNA of the CDR3: TGTGCCAGCAGCTTAGAGGGGCACCAGCCCCAGCATTTT. It encodes CASSLEGHQPQHF. The rearrangement uses TRBV7-9 and TRBJ1-5; D may be TRBD1 (5 bases). V lost 1 base to trimming and J lost 7 bases, with 8 bases between them. This CDR3 comprises 13 residues. Germline V gives CDR1 SEHNR, CDR2 FQNEAQ (reference sequence).

This sequence joins TRBV6-6 and TRBJ1-1, with 9 positions matching TRBD1. The V gene's germline CDR1 is MNHNY and CDR2 SVGAGI (reference sequence). The V gene end was trimmed by 6 bases and the J gene end by 4 bases; junction bases not matched to a gene: 9. The CDR3 length is 15 residues. CDR3 coding DNA: TGTGCCAGCAGGGGCCCCCGACAGGGGGGCACTGAAGCTTTCTTT. Translated, it gives CASRGPRQGGTEAFF.

This clone appeared once. The chain employs TRBV19 and TRBJ2-6, with 13 bases aligning to TRBD2. Trimming took 9 bases from V and 0 from J; bases not matched to a gene: 2. The CDR3 runs 16 residues. Per germline, CDR1 LNHDA and CDR2 SQIVND (reference sequence). This chain's CDR3 is CASTSGRASGANVLTF. The CDR3 DNA sequence: TGTGCCAGCACTAGCGGGAGGGCCTCTGGGGCCAACGTCCTGACTTTC.

This clone was observed a handful of times. The CDR3 here is CASSVGSSSPETQYF. The CDR3 nucleotides are TGTGCCAGCAGCGTAGGATCTAGCAGCCCGGAGACCCAGTACTTC. The chain combines TRBV9 with TRBJ2-5, with D tentatively TRBD2 (5 bases). The V end lost 0 bases, the J end lost 5 bases, and 14 bases lay between the germline ends. This CDR3 has 15 residues. Germline V gives CDR1 SGDLS, CDR2 YYNGEE.

This clone was observed a few times. V and J are TRBV5-4 and TRBJ2-1; tentatively, D is TRBD1 (7 bases). Trimming cost V 4 bases and J 10 bases, with 15 bases left between them. Germline V gives CDR1 SGHNT, CDR2 YYREEE (reference sequence). There are 13 residues in the CDR3. The CDR3: CASSGGTASEQFF. The CDR3 DNA reads as TGTGCCAGCAGCGGGGGGACAGCATCAGAGCAGTTCTTC.

This clone was counted a single time. V gene TRBV5-1 combines with J gene TRBJ2-2, with 7 bases aligning to TRBD1. This CDR3 has 19 amino acids. The J segment lost 7 bases and the V segment lost 4 bases, leaving 22 bases of the junction unmatched. CDR1 SGHRS and CDR2 YFSETQ come from the germline V gene. The CDR3 region has the DNA TGCGCCAGCAGCGTGGTAAATTGTGACAGGGACCCTTCGCACGGGGAGCTGTTTTTT. Protein product: CASSVVNCDRDPSHGELFF.